This TCR beta chain is from a study of human T cells and chemical hapten exposure. Study conclusions and caveats: Controls had significantly fewer large CDR3 similarity clusters than were formed by expanded TCRs. Those TCRs sitting above 1 in 1000 frequency stayed the same with DPC sensitization.

Germline trimming cut 0 bases from V and 1 base from J; bases unmatched to any gene: 8. CDR1 LGHDT and CDR2 YNNKEL come from the germline V gene (reference sequence). This CDR3 spans 17 amino acids. The library labeled individual cDNA molecules by adding unique molecular identifiers to them. In the original analysis: Per-sample TCR counts ranged from about 20,000 to 700,000, median roughly 87,000. Each CDR3 protein gets one entry after TCRdb re-called the RACE reads with MiXCR. The V and J calls follow TCRdb's processing rather than the paper's. The sample consists of under 200,000 distinct CDR3 sequences, more than 12% of them appearing once. Many counts were recorded for this clonotype. Antigen unknown. Indicated time point: patch test 1, 2 weeks after DPC sensitization. The treatment is: therapeutic diphenylcyclopropenone sensitization with weekly scalp DPC.

Sequences were derived from whole blood, sampled in connection with sensitization to the hapten diphenylcyclopropenone (DPC). This clonotype originated in a woman aged 25-40 years with alopecia areata. Some clones in this sample may be carry-over from other donors' samples. The chain carries TRBV3-1 and TRBJ1-1; 7 nucleotides match TRBD1. The CDR3 DNA follows: TGTGCCAGCAGCCAAGATCGGGGACAGCGCCGGAACACTGAAGCTTTCTTT. It yields the protein CASSQDRGQRRNTEAFF.